Listed here are 25 T cell receptor beta chains from one sample, sequenced in a study of cytomegalovirus exposure and HLA in healthy donors. PCR employed 60 Vbeta and 13 Jbeta primers. Generated by immunoSEQ multiplex PCR, the TCRdb table keeps only in-frame clones and is missing some. The sample yields around 200,000 clones, 79% seen once. The sequenced sample was PBMCs. The receptors originated from a woman aged 45 to 65 in good health and CMV-seronegative.

The chain recombines TRBV12-1 with TRBJ1-1; TRBD1, as called in the table, went unchecked against the DNA. TRBV12-1 is a documented pseudogene. The CDR3 extends over 18 amino acids. The CDR3 DNA reads TGTGCCAGCAGCGCACCGGGGGGACAGGGGGTTTGGTGGACTGAAGCTTTCTTT. Translation: CASSAPGGQGVWWTEAFF.

The chain combines TRBV4-3 with TRBJ1-2; 10 nucleotides align to TRBD1. The CDR3 is 15 residues long. The germline V gene encodes CDR1 LGHNA and CDR2 YSLEER. The ends lost 1 base at V and 7 bases at J; junction bases unmatched: 6. The CDR3 coding sequence is TGCGCCAGCAGCCAAGCCTCCGGGACAGGGGTTGGCTACACCTTC. Its protein is CASSQASGTGVGYTF.

The J gene is TRBJ2-3, the V gene TRBV28, with TRBD1 matching over 10 bases. After removal of 5 bases from V and 1 base from J, the junction contained 15 bases not matched to a gene. This CDR3 contains 19 residues. The germline gives CDR1 MDHEN, CDR2 SYDVKM. The CDR3 nucleotides are TGTGCCAGCAGTCAGGAGCCGGGGACAGGGGTCCATGGCACAGATACGCAGTATTTT. Protein: CASSQEPGTGVHGTDTQYF.

The chain joins TRBV19 to TRBJ2-7; 10 bases are a match to TRBD1. The CDR3 spans 16 residues. Losses at the gene ends were 8 bases for V and 0 bases for J; bases not matched to a gene: 10. The germline CDR1 and CDR2 sequences are LNHDA and SQIVND (reference sequence). The CDR3 DNA follows: TGTGCCAGTGCTCCGGGACAGGGGAAAAGCTCCTACGAGCAGTACTTC. Encoded protein: CASAPGQGKSSYEQYF.

The chain employs TRBV7-9 and TRBJ2-5; TRBD1 agrees at 7 bases. The V segment lost 3 bases and the J segment 1 base; nucleotides outside the gene matches: 11. This CDR3 spans 17 amino acids. Per the germline V gene, CDR1 is SEHNR and CDR2 is FQNEAQ (reference sequence). In DNA form, the CDR3 reads TGTGCCAGCAGCTTGGCCGCTCATCGGGACAGCCAAGAGACCCAGTACTTC. Translating gives CASSLAAHRDSQETQYF.

The V call is TRBV30, the J call TRBJ1-3, with unresolved D. V dropped 4 bases and J dropped 0 bases, with 7 bases sitting between them. Germline assignment: CDR1 GTSNPN and CDR2 SVGIG (reference sequence). CDR3 size: 13 residues. The CDR3 reads CAWNQNSGNTIYF. The CDR3 nucleotides read TGTGCCTGGAACCAGAACTCTGGAAACACCATATATTTT.

This chain connects TRBV14 to TRBJ2-7; 10 nucleotides match TRBD1. The V gene's germline CDR1 is SGHDN and CDR2 FVKESK. V lost 1 base and J lost 4; bases outside the gene matches: 4. This CDR3 comprises 15 residues. The CDR3 spells CASSQGGQGLYEQYF. The CDR3 DNA is TGTGCCAGCAGCCAAGGGGGACAGGGGCTTTACGAGCAGTACTTC.

This rearrangement joins TRBV2 to TRBJ2-2; TRBD1 matches 9 bases. CDR3 size: 14 residues. Looked up from germline, CDR1 is SNHLY and CDR2 is FYNNEI. Germline trimming cut 6 bases from V and 6 bases from J; bases unmatched to any gene: 5. CDR3 loop: CASSGTGWAGELFF. The CDR3 coding sequence is TGTGCCAGCAGCGGGACAGGGTGGGCCGGGGAGCTGTTTTTT.

J is TRBJ1-3 and V is TRBV27, with D possibly TRBD1 on 6 matching bases. Trimming removed 4 bases from V and 7 bases from J, with 26 bases in between. In germline, CDR1 is MNHEY, CDR2 SMNVEV (reference sequence). The CDR3 has 18 amino acids. The CDR3, as DNA: TGTGCCAGCAGTTCCCTTCTTCCTCAACAGGGACGTGGGAACACCATATATTTT. Translated, it gives CASSSLLPQQGRGNTIYF.

The chain carries TRBV5-1 and TRBJ2-3; TRBD2 matches 9 bases. CDR1 and CDR2 from the germline V gene are SGHRS and YFSETQ. The CDR3 has 15 amino acids. Unmatched junction bases numbered 3, after V lost 1 base and J lost 3 bases. The CDR3 region has the DNA TGCGCCAGCAGCTTGACTAGCGGGTTGACAGATACGCAGTATTTT. Protein sequence: CASSLTSGLTDTQYF.

The chain uses TRBV19 and TRBJ2-2; 16 bases map to TRBD2. V shed 5 bases and J 6 bases; nucleotides not matched to a gene: 6. The CDR3 runs to 17 residues. Looked up from germline, CDR1 is LNHDA and CDR2 is SQIVND (reference sequence). The CDR3 DNA follows: TGTGCCAGTAGTCCCCTGGGACTAGCGGGAGGGCCCGGGGAGCTGTTTTTT. Residues: CASSPLGLAGGPGELFF. Full variable domain (rest looked up from reference TRBV19 and TRBJ2-2): DGGITQSPKYLFRKEGQNVTLSCEQNLNHDAMYWYRQDPGQGLRLIYYSQIVNDFQKGDIAEGYSVSREKKESFPLTVTSAQKNPTAFYLCASSPLGLAGGPGELFFGEGSRLTVL.

This sequence joins TRBV27 and TRBJ2-1; 10 bases are a match to TRBD1. The germline CDR1 and CDR2 sequences are MNHEY and SMNVEV (reference sequence). The trim removed 8 bases at V and 5 bases at J, leaving 12 bases unmatched. This CDR3 is 16 amino acids long. The CDR3, as DNA: TGTGCCAGCGGGAAGTTGACAGGGGGCTTAGACAATGAGCAGTTCTTC. It yields the protein CASGKLTGGLDNEQFF.

For this clone: Other DNA sequences in the sample encode the same CDR3. V gene TRBV4-3 combines with J gene TRBJ1-6; no clear D. The CDR3 length is 18 residues. CDR1 is LGHNA and CDR2 is YSLEER in the germline V gene. With 0 bases removed from V and 6 bases from J, the gap between germline ends came to 18 bases. Here the CDR3 reads CASSQDLPREFFNSPLHF. CDR3 sequence (DNA): TGCGCCAGCAGCCAAGATCTACCTCGGGAGTTTTTTAATTCACCCCTCCACTTT.

The chain combines TRBV5-1 with TRBJ2-5; tentatively, D is TRBD2 (5 bases). The CDR3 loop spans 12 amino acids. V was trimmed by 7 bases and J by 2 bases, leaving 9 bases between them. Germline CDR1 reads SGHRS; CDR2 reads YFSETQ. This chain's CDR3 is CASARGQETQYF. The CDR3, as DNA: TGCGCCAGCGCTCGAGGGCAAGAGACCCAGTACTTC.

This sequence joins TRBV7-6 and TRBJ2-1; no definite D call. This CDR3 has 12 residues. Germline assignment: CDR1 SGHVS and CDR2 FNYEAQ. The germline V and J ends were trimmed by 4 bases and 10 bases, with 11 bases remaining between them. The CDR3 region is CASSSRGQEQFF. The CDR3 DNA follows: TGTGCCAGCAGCTCCCGAGGCCAGGAGCAGTTCTTC.

This chain connects TRBV5-1 to TRBJ1-6; 7 nucleotides agree with TRBD1. This CDR3 comprises 15 residues. V shed 2 bases, J shed 7 bases, and the junction held 6 bases outside the gene matches. Germline CDR1 is SGHRS and CDR2 is YFSETQ. The chain's CDR3 is CASSLQGTANSPLHF. Here the CDR3 DNA reads TGCGCCAGCAGCTTACAGGGGACAGCCAATTCACCCCTCCACTTT. Full variable domain (missing parts from reference TRBV5-1 and TRBJ1-6): KAGVTQTPRYLIKTRGQQVTLSCSPISGHRSVSWYQQTPGQGLQFLFEYFSETQRNKGNFPGRFSGRQFSNSRSEMNVSTLELGDSALYLCASSLQGTANSPLHFGNGTRLTVT.

The chain has TRBV5-6 and TRBJ1-1; perhaps TRBD1 as D (6 bases). The CDR3 has 15 amino acids. Trimming removed 3 bases from V and 1 base from J, with 13 bases in between. The germline gives CDR1 SGHDT, CDR2 YYEEEE. The CDR3 nucleotides read TGTGCCAGCAGCTGGTTGGGACATACGAACACTGAAGCTTTCTTT. This encodes CASSWLGHTNTEAFF. Full variable domain (remainder filled in from reference TRBV5-6 and TRBJ1-1): DAGVTQSPTHLIKTRGQQVTLRCSPKSGHDTVSWYQQALGQGPQFIFQYYEEEERQRGNFPDRFSGHQFPNYSSELNVNALLLGDSALYLCASSWLGHTNTEAFFGQGTRLTVV.

The J gene is TRBJ2-5, the V gene TRBV28, with D maybe TRBD1 (5 bases). Trimming removed 2 bases at V and 2 bases at J, with 9 bases between. The length of the CDR3 is 14 residues. CDR1 is MDHEN and CDR2 is SYDVKM in the germline V gene. The CDR3 sequence is CASSLPTVQETQYF. As DNA, the CDR3 is TGTGCCAGCAGTTTACCGACAGTACAAGAGACCCAGTACTTC.

This chain uses TRBV7-9 with TRBJ1-2; 8 bases fit TRBD1. Germline lookup yields CDR1 SEHNR and CDR2 FQNEAQ (reference sequence). This CDR3 comprises 13 residues. V trimming: 5 bases; J trimming: 10 bases; junction bases outside the gene matches: 9. The CDR3 DNA follows: TGTGCCAGCAGCGGACAGGGCCCCAACCACTACACCTTC. Protein sequence: CASSGQGPNHYTF.

CDR3 loop: CASRILQGTNYGYTF. DNA for the CDR3: TGTGCCAGCAGGATCTTACAGGGGACCAACTATGGCTACACCTTC. The chain carries TRBV2 and TRBJ1-2; 7 bases line up with TRBD1. The CDR3 is 15 residues long. The trim removed 6 bases at V and 2 bases at J, leaving 9 bases unmatched. Per germline, CDR1 SNHLY and CDR2 FYNNEI.

The chain links TRBV4-3 to TRBJ2-5; 12 nucleotides match TRBD2. The germline V gene has CDR1 LGHNA and CDR2 YSLEER. Unmatched junction bases numbered 10, after V lost 4 bases and J lost 1 base. The CDR3 runs 18 residues. CDR3 amino acids: CASSPRTSGERFQETQYF. The CDR3 DNA is TGCGCCAGCAGCCCGAGGACTAGCGGGGAGCGATTCCAAGAGACCCAGTACTTC.

The rearrangement joins TRBV5-5 to TRBJ1-4, with TRBD1 as a possible D gene (5 bases). The length of the CDR3 is 15 residues. Trimming removed 4 bases at V and 5 bases at J, with 15 bases between. CDR1 and CDR2 from the germline V gene are SGHKS and YYEKEE (reference sequence). CDR3 sequence (DNA): TGTGCCAGCAGCCCGACTCCGGACATCAATGAAAAACTGTTTTTT. Translated: CASSPTPDINEKLFF.

V and J are TRBV25-1 and TRBJ2-1; 7 bases align to TRBD2. Germline CDR1 is MGHDK and CDR2 is SYGVNS. The CDR3 is 16 amino acids. V was clipped by 2 bases and J by 6 bases; unmatched bases: 10. The CDR3 nucleotides read TGTGCCAGCAGTGAAGGTAGCGGGCCGGGGGGCAATGAGCAGTTCTTC. Its protein product is CASSEGSGPGGNEQFF. Full variable domain (rest looked up from reference TRBV25-1 and TRBJ2-1): EADIYQTPRYLVIGTGKKITLECSQTMGHDKMYWYQQDPGMELHLIHYSYGVNSTEKGDLSSESTVSRIRTEHFPLTLESARPSHTSQYLCASSEGSGPGGNEQFFGPGTRLTVL.

The chain employs TRBV7-2 and TRBJ1-2; 8 bases are a match to TRBD1. The CDR3 length is 17 residues. The germline CDR1 and CDR2 sequences are SGHTA and FQGNSA. V lost 0 bases, J lost 0 bases, and 6 bases stayed unmatched. Here the CDR3 reads CASSLAKGQGANYGYTF. CDR3 DNA: TGTGCCAGCAGCTTAGCTAAAGGACAGGGAGCTAACTATGGCTACACCTTC.

This clone has only one observation. This sequence joins TRBV18 and TRBJ1-2; D might be TRBD1 (6 bases). V lost 6 bases to trimming and J lost 6 bases, with 14 bases between them. The germline gives CDR1 KGHSH, CDR2 LQKENI. The length of the CDR3 is 13 residues. DNA of the CDR3: TGTGCCAGCTCCCACAGGGAGGGGGATGGCTACACCTTC. The encoded protein is CASSHREGDGYTF.